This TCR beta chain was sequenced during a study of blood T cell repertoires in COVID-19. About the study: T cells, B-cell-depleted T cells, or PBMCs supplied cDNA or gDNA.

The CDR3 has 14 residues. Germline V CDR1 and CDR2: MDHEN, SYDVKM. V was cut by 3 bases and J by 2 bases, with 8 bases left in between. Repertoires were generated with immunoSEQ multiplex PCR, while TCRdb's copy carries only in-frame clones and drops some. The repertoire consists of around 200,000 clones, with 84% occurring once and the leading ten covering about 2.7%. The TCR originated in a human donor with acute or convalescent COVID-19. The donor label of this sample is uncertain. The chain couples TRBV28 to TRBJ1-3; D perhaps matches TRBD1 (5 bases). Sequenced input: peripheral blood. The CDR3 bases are TGTGCCAGCAGTTTCAGGGAGGCTGGAAACACCATATATTTT. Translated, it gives CASSFREAGNTIYF. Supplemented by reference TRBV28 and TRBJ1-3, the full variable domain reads DVKVTQSSRYLVKRTGEKVFLECVQDMDHENMFWYRQDPGLGLRLIYFSYDVKMKEKGDIPEGYSVSREKKERFSLILESASTNQTSMYLCASSFREAGNTIYFGEGSWLTVV.